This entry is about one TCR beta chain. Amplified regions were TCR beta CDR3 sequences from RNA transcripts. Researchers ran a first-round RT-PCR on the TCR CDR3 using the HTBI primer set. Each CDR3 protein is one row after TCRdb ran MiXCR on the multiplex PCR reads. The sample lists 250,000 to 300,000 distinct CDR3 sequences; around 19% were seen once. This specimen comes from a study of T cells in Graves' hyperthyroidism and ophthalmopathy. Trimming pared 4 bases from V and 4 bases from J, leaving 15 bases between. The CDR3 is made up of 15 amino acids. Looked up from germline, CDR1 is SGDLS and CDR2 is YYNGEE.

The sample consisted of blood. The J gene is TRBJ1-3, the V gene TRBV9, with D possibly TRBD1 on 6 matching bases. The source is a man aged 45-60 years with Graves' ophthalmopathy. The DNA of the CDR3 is TGTGCCAGCAGCCAATCTCAGGGGCCCGGAAACACCATATATTTT. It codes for CASSQSQGPGNTIYF. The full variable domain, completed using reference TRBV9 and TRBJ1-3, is DSGVTQTPKHLITATGQRVTLRCSPRSGDLSVYWYQQSLDQGLQFLIQYYNGEERAKGNILERFSAQQFPDLHSELNLSSLELGDSALYFCASSQSQGPGNTIYFGEGSWLTVV.